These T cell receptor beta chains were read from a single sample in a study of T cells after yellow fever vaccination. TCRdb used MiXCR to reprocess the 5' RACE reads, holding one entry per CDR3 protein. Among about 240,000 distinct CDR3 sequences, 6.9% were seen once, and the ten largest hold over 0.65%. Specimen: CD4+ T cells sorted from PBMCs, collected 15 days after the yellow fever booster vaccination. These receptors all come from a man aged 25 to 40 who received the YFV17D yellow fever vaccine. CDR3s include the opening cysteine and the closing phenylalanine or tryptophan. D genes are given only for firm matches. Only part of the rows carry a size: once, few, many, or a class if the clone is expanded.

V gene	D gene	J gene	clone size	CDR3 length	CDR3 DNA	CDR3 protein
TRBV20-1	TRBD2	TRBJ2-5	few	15	TGCAGTGCTAGAGACGGACTAGCGCACCAAGAGACCCAGTACTTC	CSARDGLAHQETQYF
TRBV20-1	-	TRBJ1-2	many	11	TGCAGTGCGGCCCGGGCCCGGGGCTACACCTTC	CSAARARGYTF
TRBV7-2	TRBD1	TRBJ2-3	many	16	TGTGCCAGCAGCTTCAAAGGGACAGGGAAGGGAGATACGCAGTATTTT	CASSFKGTGKGDTQYF
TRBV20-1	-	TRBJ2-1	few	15	TGCAGTGCTAGGGCCGGGACCGGAACCTACAATGAGCAGTTCTTC	CSARAGTGTYNEQFF
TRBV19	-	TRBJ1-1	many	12	TGTGCCAGTAGCCCCAATTCGGGGGCAGCTTTCTTT	CASSPNSGAAFF
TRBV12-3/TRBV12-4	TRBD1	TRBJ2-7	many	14	TGTGCCAGCAGTTCCAGCAGGGGGACCTACGAGCAGTACTTC	CASSSSRGTYEQYF
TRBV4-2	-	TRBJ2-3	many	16	TGTGCCAGCAGCCAAGATAGAGCGGTCCCCACAGATACGCAGTATTTT	CASSQDRAVPTDTQYF
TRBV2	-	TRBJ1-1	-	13	TGTGCCAGCAGTTCGACCGCGAACACTGAAGCTTTCTTT	CASSSTANTEAFF
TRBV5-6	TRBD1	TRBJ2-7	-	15	TGTGCCAGCAGCTTGATTTCAGGGGGTATCTACGAGCAGTACTTC	CASSLISGGIYEQYF
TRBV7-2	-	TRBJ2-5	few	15	TGTGCCAGCAGCTTAGCAGGGGACACAGTAGAGACCCAGTACTTC	CASSLAGDTVETQYF
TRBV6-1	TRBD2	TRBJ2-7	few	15	TGTGCCAGCAGTGGGCCGGGACTAGCGGGAGTCGAGCAGTACTTC	CASSGPGLAGVEQYF
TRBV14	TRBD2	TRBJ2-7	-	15	TGTGCCAGCAGCCACGTTAGCGGGATTTCAAGAGAGCAGTACTTC	CASSHVSGISREQYF
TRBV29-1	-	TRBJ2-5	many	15	TGCAGCGTTGAAGGGGCGGGGGCTGCGCGAGAGACCCAGTACTTC	CSVEGAGAARETQYF
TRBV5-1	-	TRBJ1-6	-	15	TGCGCCAGCAGCTTCGGGGGCGAATATAATTCACCCCTCCACTTT	CASSFGGEYNSPLHF
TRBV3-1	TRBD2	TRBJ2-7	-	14	TGTGCCAGCAGCCAGGGCGGGAGGGCCTCCGAGCAGTACTTC	CASSQGGRASEQYF
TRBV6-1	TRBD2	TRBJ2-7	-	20	TGTGCCAGCAGGAACGAAACGGGACTAGCGGGAGGATCAGTTACCTACGAGCAGTACTTC	CASRNETGLAGGSVTYEQYF
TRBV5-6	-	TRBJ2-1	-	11	TGTGCCAGCAGCTTGAGGACCACGCAGTTCTTC	CASSLRTTQFF
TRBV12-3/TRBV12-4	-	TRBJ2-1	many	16	TGTGCCAGCAGTCCTTCCGGGGCGGGCTCCTACAATGAGCAGTTCTTC	CASSPSGAGSYNEQFF
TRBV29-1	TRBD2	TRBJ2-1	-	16	TGCAGCGTTGAAGGCCTAGCGGGAGTTAGTCCCAATGAGCAGTTCTTC	CSVEGLAGVSPNEQFF
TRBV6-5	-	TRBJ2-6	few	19	TGTGCCAGCAGTTATTTGGGCAGGGGACCCCCCTCTGGGGCCAACGTCCTGACTTTC	CASSYLGRGPPSGANVLTF
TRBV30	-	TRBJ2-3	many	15	TGTGCCTGGAGTGTTTGGGGGAGAGGGGGAGATACGCAGTATTTT	CAWSVWGRGGDTQYF
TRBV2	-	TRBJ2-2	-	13	TGTGCCAGCGCCTTCTCAAACACCGGGGAGCTGTTTTTT	CASAFSNTGELFF
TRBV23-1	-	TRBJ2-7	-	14	TGCGCCAGCAGGAAGGACAGAAGATCCTACGAGCAGTACTTC	CASRKDRRSYEQYF
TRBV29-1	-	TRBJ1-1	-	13	TGCAGCGTTGAAGGGACAGTTAACACTGAAGCTTTCTTT	CSVEGTVNTEAFF
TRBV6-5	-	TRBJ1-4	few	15	TGTGCCAGCAGTTACGGGGGGGCAGATAATGAAAAACTGTTTTTT	CASSYGGADNEKLFF
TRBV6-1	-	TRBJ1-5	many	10	TGTGCCAGCAATGATCAGCCCCAGCATTTT	CASNDQPQHF
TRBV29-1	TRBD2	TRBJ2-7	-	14	TGCAGCGTTCTCGGCGGGAGGGAGTCCTACGAGCAGTACTTC	CSVLGGRESYEQYF
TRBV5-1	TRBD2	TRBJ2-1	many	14	TGCGCCAGCAGCAGAGGCGGGGGGCGTAATGAGCAGTTCTTC	CASSRGGGRNEQFF
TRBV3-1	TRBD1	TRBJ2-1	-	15	TGTGCCAGCAGCTCCACGACAGGGGGCATTGGTGAGCAGTTCTTC	CASSSTTGGIGEQFF
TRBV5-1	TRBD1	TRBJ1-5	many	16	TGCGCCAGCAGCTTGGGGGGGACAGGGGGCAATCAGCCCCAGCATTTT	CASSLGGTGGNQPQHF
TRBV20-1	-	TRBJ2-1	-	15	TGCAGTGCGGATGCCGGGCTGGACATTTCAAGTGAGCAGTTCTTC	CSADAGLDISSEQFF
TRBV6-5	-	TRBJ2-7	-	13	TGTGCCAGCAGTTACTCGGTCGGTTACGAGCAGTACTTC	CASSYSVGYEQYF
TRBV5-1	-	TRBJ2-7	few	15	TGCGCCAGCAGCTTGGGTGGGCGGAGCGCCTACGAGCAGTACTTC	CASSLGGRSAYEQYF
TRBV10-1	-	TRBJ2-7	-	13	TGCGCCAGCAGTACAGCGCCGACCTACGAGCAGTACTTC	CASSTAPTYEQYF
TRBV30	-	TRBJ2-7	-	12	TGTGCCTGGAAAATCGGACGGGGCGAGCAGTACTTC	CAWKIGRGEQYF
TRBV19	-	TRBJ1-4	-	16	TGTGCCAGTAGTATCGACTCCGGGACAATGAGCGAAAAACTGTTTTTT	CASSIDSGTMSEKLFF
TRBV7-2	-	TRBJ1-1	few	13	TGTGCCAGCAGCTTAAGCAGGCGGATGGAGGCTTTCTTT	CASSLSRRMEAFF